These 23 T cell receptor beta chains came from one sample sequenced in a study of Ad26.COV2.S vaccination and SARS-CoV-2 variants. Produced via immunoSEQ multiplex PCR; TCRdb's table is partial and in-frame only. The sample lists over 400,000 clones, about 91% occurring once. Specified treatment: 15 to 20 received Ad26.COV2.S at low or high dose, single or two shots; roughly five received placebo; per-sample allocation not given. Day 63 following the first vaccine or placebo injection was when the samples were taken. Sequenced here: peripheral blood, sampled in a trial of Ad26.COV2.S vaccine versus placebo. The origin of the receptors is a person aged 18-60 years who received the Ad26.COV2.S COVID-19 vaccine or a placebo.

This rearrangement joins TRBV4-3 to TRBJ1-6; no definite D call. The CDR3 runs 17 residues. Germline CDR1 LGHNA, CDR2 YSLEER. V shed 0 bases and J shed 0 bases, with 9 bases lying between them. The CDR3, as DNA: TGCGCCAGCAGCCAAGATCCACCGAGCTCCTATAATTCACCCCTCCACTTT. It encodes CASSQDPPSSYNSPLHF.

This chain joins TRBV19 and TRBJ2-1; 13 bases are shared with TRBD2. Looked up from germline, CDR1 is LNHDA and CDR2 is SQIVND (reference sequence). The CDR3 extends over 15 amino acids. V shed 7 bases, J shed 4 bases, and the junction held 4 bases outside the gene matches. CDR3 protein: CASTQLAGGYNEQFF. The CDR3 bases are TGTGCCAGTACCCAACTAGCGGGAGGGTACAATGAGCAGTTCTTC.

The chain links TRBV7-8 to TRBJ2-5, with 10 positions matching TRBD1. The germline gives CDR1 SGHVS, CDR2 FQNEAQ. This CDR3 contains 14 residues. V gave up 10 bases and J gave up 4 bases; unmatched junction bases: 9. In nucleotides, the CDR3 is TGTGCCACCCGGACCGGGACAGGGGTAGAGACCCAGTACTTC. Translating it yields CATRTGTGVETQYF.

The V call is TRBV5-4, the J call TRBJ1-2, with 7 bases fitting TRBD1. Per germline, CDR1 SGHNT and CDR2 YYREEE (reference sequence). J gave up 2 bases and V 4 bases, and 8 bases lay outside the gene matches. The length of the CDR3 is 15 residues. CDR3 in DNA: TGTGCCAGCAGCGGAGCCGGGACAGAGAACTATGGCTACACCTTC. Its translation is CASSGAGTENYGYTF.

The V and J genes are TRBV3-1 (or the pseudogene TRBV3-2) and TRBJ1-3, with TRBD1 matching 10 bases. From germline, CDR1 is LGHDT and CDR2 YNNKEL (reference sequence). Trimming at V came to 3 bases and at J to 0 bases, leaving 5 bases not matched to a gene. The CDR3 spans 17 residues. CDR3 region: CASSQWGQGYSGNTIYF. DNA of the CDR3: TGTGCCAGCAGCCAGTGGGGACAGGGGTACTCTGGAAACACCATATATTTT.

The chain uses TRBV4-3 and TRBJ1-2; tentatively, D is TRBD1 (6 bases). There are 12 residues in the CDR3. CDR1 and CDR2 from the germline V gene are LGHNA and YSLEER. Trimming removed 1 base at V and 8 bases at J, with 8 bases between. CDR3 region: CASSQVGGGYTF. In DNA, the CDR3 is TGCGCCAGCAGCCAAGTAGGGGGGGGCTACACCTTC.

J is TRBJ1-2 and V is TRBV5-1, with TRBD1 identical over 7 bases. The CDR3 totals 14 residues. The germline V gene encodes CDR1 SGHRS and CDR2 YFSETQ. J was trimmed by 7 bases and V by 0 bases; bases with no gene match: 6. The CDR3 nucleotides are TGCGCCAGCAGCTTGGTCAAGGGGGCGCTTGGCTACACCTTC. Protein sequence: CASSLVKGALGYTF.

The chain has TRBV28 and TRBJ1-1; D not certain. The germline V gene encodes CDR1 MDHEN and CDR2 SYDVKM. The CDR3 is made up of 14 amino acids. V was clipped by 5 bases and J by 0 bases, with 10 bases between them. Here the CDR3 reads CASSAWRMNTEAFF. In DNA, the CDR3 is TGTGCCAGCAGTGCGTGGAGAATGAACACTGAAGCTTTCTTT.

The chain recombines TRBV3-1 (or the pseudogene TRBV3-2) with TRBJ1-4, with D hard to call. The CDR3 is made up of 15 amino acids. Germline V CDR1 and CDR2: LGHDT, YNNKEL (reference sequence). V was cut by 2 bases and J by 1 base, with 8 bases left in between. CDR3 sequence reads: CASSQSPGTNEKLFF. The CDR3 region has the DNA TGTGCCAGCAGCCAATCCCCCGGAACTAATGAAAAACTGTTTTTT.

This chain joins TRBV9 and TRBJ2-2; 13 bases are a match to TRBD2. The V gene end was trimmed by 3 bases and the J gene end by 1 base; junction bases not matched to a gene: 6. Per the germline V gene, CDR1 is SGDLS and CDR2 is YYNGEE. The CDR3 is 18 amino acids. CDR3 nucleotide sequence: TGTGCCAGCAGCGGGGGACTAGCGGGACTCATGAACACCGGGGAGCTGTTTTTT. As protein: CASSGGLAGLMNTGELFF.

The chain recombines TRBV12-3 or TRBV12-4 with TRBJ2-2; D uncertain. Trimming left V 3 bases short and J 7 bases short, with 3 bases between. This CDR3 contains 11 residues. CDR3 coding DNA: TGTGCCAGCAGTTTGAGCGGGGAGCTGTTTTTT. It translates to CASSLSGELFF.

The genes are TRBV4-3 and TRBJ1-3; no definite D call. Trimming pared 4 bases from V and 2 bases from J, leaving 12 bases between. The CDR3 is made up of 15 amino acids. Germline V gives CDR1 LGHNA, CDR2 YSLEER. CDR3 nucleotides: TGCGCCAGCAGCCTAGCCCTCTCCCCTGGAAACACCATATATTTT. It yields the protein CASSLALSPGNTIYF.

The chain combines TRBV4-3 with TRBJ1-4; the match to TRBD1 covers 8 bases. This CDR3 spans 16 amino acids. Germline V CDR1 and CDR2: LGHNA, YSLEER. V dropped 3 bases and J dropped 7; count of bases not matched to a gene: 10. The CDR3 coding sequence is TGCGCCAGCAGCCAGGGACCCGGACAGGGAAGTGAAAAACTGTTTTTT. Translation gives CASSQGPGQGSEKLFF.

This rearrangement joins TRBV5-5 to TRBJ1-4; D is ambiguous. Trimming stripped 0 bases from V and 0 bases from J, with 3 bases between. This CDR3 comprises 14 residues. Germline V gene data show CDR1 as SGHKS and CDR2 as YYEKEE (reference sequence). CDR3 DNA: TGTGCCAGCAGCTTGGGTGCAACTAATGAAAAACTGTTTTTT. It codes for CASSLGATNEKLFF.

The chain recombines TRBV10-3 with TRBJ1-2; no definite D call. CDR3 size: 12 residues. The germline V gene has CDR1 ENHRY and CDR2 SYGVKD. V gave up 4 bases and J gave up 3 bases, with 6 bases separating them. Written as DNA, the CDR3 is TGTGCCATCAGTGGGGTGGACTATGGCTACACCTTC. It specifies CAISGVDYGYTF.

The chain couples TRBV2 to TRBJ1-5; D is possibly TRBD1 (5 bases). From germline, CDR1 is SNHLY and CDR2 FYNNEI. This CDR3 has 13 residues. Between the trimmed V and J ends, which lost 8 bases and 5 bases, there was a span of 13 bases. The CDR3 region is CASGIQDYQPQHF. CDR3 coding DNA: TGTGCCAGCGGCATACAGGATTATCAGCCCCAGCATTTT.

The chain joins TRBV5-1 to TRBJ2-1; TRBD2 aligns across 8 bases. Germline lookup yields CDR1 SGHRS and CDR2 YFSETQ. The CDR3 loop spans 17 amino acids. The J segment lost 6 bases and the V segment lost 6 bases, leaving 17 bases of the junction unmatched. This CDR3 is CASTLGSGTSKRNEQFF. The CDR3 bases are TGCGCCAGCACCCTGGGATCCGGGACTAGTAAGCGCAATGAGCAGTTCTTC.

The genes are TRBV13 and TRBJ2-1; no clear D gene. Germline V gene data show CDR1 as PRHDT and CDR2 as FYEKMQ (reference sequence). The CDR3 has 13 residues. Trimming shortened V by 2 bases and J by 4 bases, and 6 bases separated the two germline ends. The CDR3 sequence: CASSLKRYNEQFF. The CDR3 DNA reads TGTGCCAGCAGCTTAAAACGTTACAATGAGCAGTTCTTC.

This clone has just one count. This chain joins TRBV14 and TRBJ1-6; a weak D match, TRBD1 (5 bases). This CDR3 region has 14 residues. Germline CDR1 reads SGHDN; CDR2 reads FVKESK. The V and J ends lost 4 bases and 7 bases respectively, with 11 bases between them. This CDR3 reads CASSRGVENSPLHF. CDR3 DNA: TGTGCCAGCAGCCGGGGGGTGGAGAATTCACCCCTCCACTTT. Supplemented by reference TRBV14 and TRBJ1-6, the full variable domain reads EAGVTQFPSHSVIEKGQTVTLRCDPISGHDNLYWYRRVMGKEIKFLLHFVKESKQDESGMPNNRFLAERTGGTYSTLKVQPAELEDSGVYFCASSRGVENSPLHFGNGTRLTVT.

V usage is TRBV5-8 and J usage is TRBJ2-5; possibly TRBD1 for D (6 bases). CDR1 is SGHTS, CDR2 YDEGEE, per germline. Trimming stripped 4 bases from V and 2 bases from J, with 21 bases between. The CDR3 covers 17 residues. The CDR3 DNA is TGTGCCAGCAGCCCCGGACAGCTCTCCCTGGGGCAAGAGACCCAGTACTTC. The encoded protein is CASSPGQLSLGQETQYF.

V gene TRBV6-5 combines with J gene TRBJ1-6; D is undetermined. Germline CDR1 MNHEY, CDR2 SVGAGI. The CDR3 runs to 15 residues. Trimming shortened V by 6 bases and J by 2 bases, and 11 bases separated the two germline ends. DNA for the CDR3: TGTGCCAGCAGCCGGCGTGGGGCCTATAATTCACCCCTCCACTTT. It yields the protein CASSRRGAYNSPLHF.

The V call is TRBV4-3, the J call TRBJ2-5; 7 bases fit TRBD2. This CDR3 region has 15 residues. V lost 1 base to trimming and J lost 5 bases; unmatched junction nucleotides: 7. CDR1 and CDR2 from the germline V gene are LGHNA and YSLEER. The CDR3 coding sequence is TGCGCCAGCAGCCAAGGGGCGGGGGAGTGGGAGACCCAGTACTTC. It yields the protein CASSQGAGEWETQYF.

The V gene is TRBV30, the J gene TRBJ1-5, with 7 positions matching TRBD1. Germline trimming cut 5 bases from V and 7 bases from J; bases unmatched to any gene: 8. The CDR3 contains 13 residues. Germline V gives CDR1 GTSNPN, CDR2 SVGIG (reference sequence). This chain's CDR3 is CAWGGQGEQPQHF. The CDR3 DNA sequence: TGTGCCTGGGGTGGTCAGGGGGAACAGCCCCAGCATTTT.